The clone carrying this T cell receptor (beta chain) was picked up a small number of times. What it binds is unknown. The data stem from a study of identical twins. Healthy Caucasians alone served as donors. Study-level findings and limits: The authors drew conclusions from cross-sectional statistical analysis rather than following the same donors. With monozygotic twins, out-of-frame TCR alpha sharing exceeded what models estimated.

Carrying unique molecular identifiers, the cDNA also gained a universal primer site through template switching. MiXCR was run by TCRdb on the 5' RACE reads, yielding one entry per CDR3 protein. Of hundreds of thousands of distinct CDR3 sequences detected, 7% to 8.5% appear once; the ten largest clones hold under 6%. Germline CDR1 and CDR2: DFQATT and SNEGSKA (reference sequence). Trimming left V 4 bases short and J 10 bases short, with 8 bases between. The CDR3 has 10 residues. These data were likewise used in another study, on yellow fever vaccine responses in identical twins.

Material for sequencing was CD8+ T cells sorted from blood. This TCR was recovered from a woman aged 18-35 years in good health. The chain links TRBV20-1 to TRBJ2-1, with D unclear. CDR3 in amino acids: CSAIAGEQFF. In DNA form, the CDR3 reads TGCAGTGCTATAGCTGGGGAGCAGTTCTTC.